This TCR beta chain was retrieved from a study of T-cell memory formation after mild COVID-19. CDR3 length: 16 residues. With V trimmed by 0 bases and J by 5 bases, 6 bases remained unmatched. The germline CDR1 and CDR2 sequences are KGHDR and SFDVKD. MiXCR was run by TCRdb on the 5' RACE reads, yielding one entry per CDR3 protein. Of under 150,000 distinct CDR3 sequences in the sample, approximately 15% were seen once. This rearrangement joins TRBV24-1 to TRBJ2-1, with TRBD1 matching 7 bases. The sequenced sample was PBMCs or a T cell subset sorted from them (not recorded which). The receptor's source is an adult woman who had mild COVID-19 (a few samples of this study predate the infection). Cell type and time point are not known. The CDR3 here is CATSDLRPGGNNEQFF. The CDR3, as DNA: TGTGCCACCAGTGATTTGAGACCAGGGGGAAACAATGAGCAGTTCTTC.